Shown below are 5 T cell receptor beta chains from a single sample sequenced in a study of OX40 agonist ivuxolimab in advanced cancers. Repertoires were generated with immunoSEQ multiplex PCR, while TCRdb's copy carries only in-frame clones and drops some. The sample contains about 18,000 clones, about 90% of which appear only once. The sequencing used CD4+ or CD8+ T cells sorted from blood, collected in a trial of the OX40 agonist ivuxolimab. The source is an adult with an advanced solid tumor such as melanoma, head and neck, liver or kidney cancer.

The chain uses TRBV27 and TRBJ2-7; 7 bases align to TRBD1. V lost 5 bases and J lost 2; bases outside the gene matches: 9. The germline CDR1 and CDR2 sequences are MNHEY and SMNVEV (reference sequence). The CDR3 has 15 amino acids. The CDR3 nucleotides read TGTGCCAGCAGTCCAACTTACAGGGGAACCTACGAGCAGTACTTC. This sequence encodes CASSPTYRGTYEQYF.

The chain employs TRBV6-5 and TRBJ2-7, with 7 bases identical to TRBD1. The V segment lost 2 bases and the J segment 4 bases; nucleotides outside the gene matches: 5. This CDR3 spans 14 amino acids. Germline CDR1 is MNHEY and CDR2 is SVGAGI. The CDR3 protein is CASSYAGTAYEQYF. The CDR3 DNA follows: TGTGCCAGCAGTTACGCCGGGACAGCTTACGAGCAGTACTTC.

This chain uses TRBV7-6 with TRBJ2-1; D is ambiguous. The ends were cut back, 1 base at V and 4 bases at J, with 17 bases in the middle. CDR3 length: 17 residues. Germline loops: CDR1 SGHVS, CDR2 FNYEAQ. This CDR3 reads CASSLVTVSRFYNEQFF. Written as DNA, the CDR3 is TGTGCCAGCAGCTTAGTAACAGTTAGCCGGTTTTACAATGAGCAGTTCTTC.

This clone was recorded only once. V is TRBV7-8 and J is TRBJ2-3; D gene ambiguous. CDR1 is SGHVS, CDR2 FQNEAQ, per germline. This CDR3 region has 16 residues. Trimming pared 2 bases from V and 1 base from J, leaving 13 bases between. DNA of the CDR3: TGTGCCAGCAGCTTATCGGCAGGAGTCCGCACAGATACGCAGTATTTT. Its protein is CASSLSAGVRTDTQYF.

A single count supports this clone. The chain uses TRBV27 and TRBJ2-1; D gene unclear. In germline, CDR1 is MNHEY, CDR2 SMNVEV (reference sequence). The CDR3 runs to 17 residues. With 0 bases removed from V and 0 bases from J, the gap between germline ends came to 12 bases. CDR3 bases: TGTGCCAGCAGTTTATCATTAGTTCCGAGCTCCTACAATGAGCAGTTCTTC. This gives the protein CASSLSLVPSSYNEQFF.